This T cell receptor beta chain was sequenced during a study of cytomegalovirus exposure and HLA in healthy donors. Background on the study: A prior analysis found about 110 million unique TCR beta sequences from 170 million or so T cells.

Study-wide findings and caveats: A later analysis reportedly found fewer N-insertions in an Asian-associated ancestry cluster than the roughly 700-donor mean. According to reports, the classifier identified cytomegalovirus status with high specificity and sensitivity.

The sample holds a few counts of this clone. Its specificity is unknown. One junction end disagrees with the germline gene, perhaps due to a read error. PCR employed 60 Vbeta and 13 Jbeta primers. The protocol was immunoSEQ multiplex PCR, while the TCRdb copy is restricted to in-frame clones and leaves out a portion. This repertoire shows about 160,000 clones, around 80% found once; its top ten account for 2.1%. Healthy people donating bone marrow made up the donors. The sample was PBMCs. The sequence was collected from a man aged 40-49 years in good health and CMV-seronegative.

The CDR3, as DNA: TGTGCCAGCAGTTACTCGGACGGGAGAGGACAAGAGACCCAGTACTTC. Translated, it gives CASSYSDGRGQETQYF. V gene TRBV6-4 combines with J gene TRBJ2-5; TRBD2 might be the D (6 bases). Germline V gives CDR1 MRHNA, CDR2 SNTAGT. This CDR3 spans 16 amino acids.